This T cell receptor (beta chain) originates from a study of T cell clones after liver transplantation. Study-level background: Three of eight recipients were HCV-positive; others had non-autoimmune, non-viral indications. Subjects received no induction therapy and standard immunosuppression until randomization at 12-24 months post-transplant. Blood was drawn pre-transplant, before withdrawal, and after full or failed withdrawal.

Profiled with immunoSEQ multiplex PCR; TCRdb holds only in-frame clones, not every one. The sample records 95,000 to 130,000 clones, over 75% being singletons. The material was CD4+ T cells from blood, obtained 12 months after liver transplant. The sequence derives from a human patient who received a liver transplant. Certain T cells may be donor cells from the graft.

The CDR3 nucleotides are TGTGCCAGCAGCCCTCGTGGGGACAGCTCCTACGAGCAGTACTTC. As protein: CASSPRGDSSYEQYF. The chain links TRBV5-4 to TRBJ2-7, with 7 bases aligning to TRBD1. This CDR3 is built from 15 residues. J lost 0 bases, V lost 4 bases, and 7 bases had no gene match. Germline CDR1 and CDR2: SGHNT and YYREEE (reference sequence).